These 14 T cell receptor beta chains came from one sample sequenced in a study of blood T cell repertoires in COVID-19. Only in-frame clones appear in the TCRdb table, and some are missing; sequencing was by immunoSEQ multiplex PCR. The data hold some 100,000 clones, with over 75% observed a single time. The sequenced material came from peripheral blood. These receptors all stem from an older woman with acute or convalescent COVID-19.

The rearrangement uses TRBV19 and TRBJ2-1, with 8 positions matching TRBD1. This CDR3 is built from 17 residues. The germline CDR1 and CDR2 sequences are LNHDA and SQIVND (reference sequence). V trimming: 2 bases; J trimming: 5 bases; junction bases outside the gene matches: 11. The CDR3 protein is CASSIMAPGQVNNEQFF. In DNA, the CDR3 is TGTGCCAGTAGTATAATGGCTCCGGGACAGGTTAACAATGAGCAGTTCTTC.

The V gene is TRBV10-3, the J gene TRBJ2-5, with 12 bases that match TRBD2. Germline-derived CDR1 and CDR2 are ENHRY and SYGVKD. Trimming removed 7 bases from V and 4 bases from J; junction bases left unmatched: 7. This CDR3 has 15 amino acids. The CDR3 DNA is TGTGCCATCACTAGCGGGAGGGCCGGGGGAGAGACCCAGTACTTC. This codes for CAITSGRAGGETQYF.

The chain has TRBV3-1 (or the pseudogene TRBV3-2) and TRBJ2-5; D perhaps matches TRBD2 (5 bases). CDR1 and CDR2 (germline): LGHDT, YNNKEL (reference sequence). V was cut by 0 bases and J by 0 bases, with 8 bases left in between. CDR3 length: 15 residues. The CDR3 reads CASSQDGLNQETQYF. In DNA, the CDR3 is TGTGCCAGCAGCCAAGATGGACTTAACCAAGAGACCCAGTACTTC.

The genes are TRBV18 and TRBJ2-1, with D possibly being TRBD1 (6 bases). V was cut by 3 bases and J by 3 bases, with 12 bases left in between. CDR1 and CDR2 (germline): KGHSH, LQKENI. CDR3 size: 15 residues. Written as DNA, the CDR3 is TGTGCCAGCTCACCCCCCAGGGGTCTCTACAATGAGCAGTTCTTC. Translation gives CASSPPRGLYNEQFF.

This clone was counted only a few times. The chain recombines TRBV19 with TRBJ1-4, with D hard to call. V gave up 2 bases and J gave up 8 bases, with 9 bases separating them. This CDR3 comprises 13 residues. CDR1 and CDR2 (germline): LNHDA, SQIVND (reference sequence). CDR3 nucleotides: TGTGCCAGTAGTATAATGGTCGGGGAAAAACTGTTTTTT. Protein: CASSIMVGEKLFF.

In this sample, this clone turned up a few times. The CDR3 spells CASTGTGGVSTEAFF. The CDR3 nucleotides read TGTGCCAGCACTGGGACAGGGGGCGTCAGCACTGAAGCTTTCTTT. The rearrangement joins TRBV6-5 to TRBJ1-1, with 12 bases that match TRBD1. V shed 7 bases and J 4 bases; nucleotides not matched to a gene: 7. Germline-derived CDR1 and CDR2 are MNHEY and SVGAGI. The CDR3 runs 15 residues.

The chain is built from TRBV2 and TRBJ1-5; D gene ambiguous. Trimming removed 10 bases from V and 2 bases from J, with 12 bases in between. Germline V gene sequence: CDR1 SNHLY, CDR2 FYNNEI. CDR3 length: 13 amino acids. The CDR3 nucleotides are TGTGCCATCGGGAAAGAAGGCAATCAGCCCCAGCATTTT. It specifies CAIGKEGNQPQHF.

The CDR3 coding sequence is TGTGCCAGCAGCCAACAGGGCTCGGGTTACAATGAGCAGTTCTTC. As protein: CASSQQGSGYNEQFF. The V and J genes are TRBV7-3 and TRBJ2-1; D might be TRBD1 (6 bases). This CDR3 is 15 amino acids long. Trimming took 5 bases from V and 4 from J, leaving 15 bases between them. Germline loops: CDR1 SGHTA, CDR2 FQGTGA.

The chain recombines TRBV21-1 with TRBJ1-1; the DNA was not used to check the table's D call, TRBD1. TRBV21-1 is designated a pseudogene. The CDR3 length is 13 residues. CDR3 DNA: TGTGCCAGCAGCTCTCAGGGGAACACTGAAGCTTTCTTT. Protein: CASSSQGNTEAFF.

This clone was counted a single time. This chain connects TRBV19 to TRBJ1-2; 7 nucleotides align to TRBD1. CDR1 is LNHDA and CDR2 is SQIVND in the germline V gene (reference sequence). J lost 0 bases, V lost 7 bases, and 11 bases had no gene match. This CDR3 has 16 amino acids. The CDR3 loop reads CASTLRTGRSNYGYTF. DNA for the CDR3: TGTGCCAGTACCCTCCGGACAGGCCGCTCTAACTATGGCTACACCTTC.

The genes are TRBV14 and TRBJ1-3; tentatively, D is TRBD1 (6 bases). Between the trimmed V and J ends, which lost 5 bases and 0 bases, there was a span of 14 bases. This CDR3 has 16 amino acids. Germline V lookup: CDR1 SGHDN, CDR2 FVKESK. CDR3 nucleotide sequence: TGTGCCAGCAGCATGATGACAGGTATCTCTGGAAACACCATATATTTT. It specifies CASSMMTGISGNTIYF.

The V call is TRBV7-2, the J call TRBJ1-4, with D hard to call. This CDR3 has 14 amino acids. Germline V gene data show CDR1 as SGHTA and CDR2 as FQGNSA. Trimming shortened V by 1 base and J by 8 bases, and 11 bases separated the two germline ends. Here the CDR3 DNA reads TGTGCCAGCAGCTTAGGGCCTATGGAGGAAAAACTGTTTTTT. It translates to CASSLGPMEEKLFF.

The CDR3 region has the DNA TGTGCCAGCAGCGTAGGGGACAGGGACCCTAATGAGCAGTTCTTC. Its translation is CASSVGDRDPNEQFF. The V gene is TRBV9, the J gene TRBJ2-1; 9 bases are a match to TRBD1. CDR1 and CDR2 from the germline V gene are SGDLS and YYNGEE. V trimming: 0 bases; J trimming: 7 bases; junction bases outside the gene matches: 5. The CDR3 loop spans 15 amino acids. The variable domain in full, completed from reference TRBV9 and TRBJ2-1, reads DSGVTQTPKHLITATGQRVTLRCSPRSGDLSVYWYQQSLDQGLQFLIQYYNGEERAKGNILERFSAQQFPDLHSELNLSSLELGDSALYFCASSVGDRDPNEQFFGPGTRLTVL.

V gene TRBV6-4 combines with J gene TRBJ2-7, with 8 positions matching TRBD2. This CDR3 comprises 19 residues. The germline V gene has CDR1 MRHNA and CDR2 SNTAGT. Losses at the gene ends were 8 bases for V and 1 base for J; bases not matched to a gene: 22. CDR3 protein: CASWDLQGAGGGPSYEQYV. The CDR3, as DNA: TGTGCCAGCTGGGATTTGCAGGGTGCGGGAGGAGGCCCTTCCTACGAGCAGTACGTC.